The 24 T cell receptor beta chains below were found in one sample sequenced in a study of PD-1 blockade in mismatch repair-deficient tumors. Libraries were prepared by immunoSEQ multiplex PCR; TCRdb keeps only in-frame clonotypes and omits some of them. The table records some 97,000 clones, under 90% of them present only once. The specimen comprised peripheral blood, sampled approximately 8 months after starting pembrolizumab. The receptors stem from an adult with mismatch repair-deficient cancer.

This clone has just one count. This chain links TRBV5-6 with TRBJ1-2, with 9 bases matching TRBD1. Per the germline V gene, CDR1 is SGHDT and CDR2 is YYEEEE. V shed 2 bases, J shed 4 bases, and the junction held 6 bases outside the gene matches. The CDR3 spans 15 residues. The CDR3 DNA follows: TGTGCCAGCAGCTTACCACAGGGGGCTGGCTATGGCTACACCTTC. As protein: CASSLPQGAGYGYTF.

This chain joins TRBV4-3 and TRBJ2-1; the match to TRBD2 covers 13 bases. CDR1 LGHNA and CDR2 YSLEER come from the germline V gene. V lost 3 bases and J lost 5; bases outside the gene matches: 16. The CDR3 extends over 20 amino acids. The CDR3 spells CASSQTGGGLAGLGDNEQFF. CDR3 coding DNA: TGCGCCAGCAGCCAGACAGGTGGGGGACTAGCGGGACTTGGAGACAATGAGCAGTTCTTC.

This chain joins TRBV5-1 and TRBJ1-1; maybe TRBD1 (5 bases). Germline CDR1 reads SGHRS; CDR2 reads YFSETQ. Between the trimmed V and J ends, which lost 0 bases and 1 base, there was a span of 10 bases. The CDR3 totals 15 residues. The CDR3 DNA is TGCGCCAGCAGCTTGGCCAATGGGGGGAACACTGAAGCTTTCTTT. Encoded protein: CASSLANGGNTEAFF.

The chain links TRBV5-1 to TRBJ1-1; D may be TRBD1 (6 bases). CDR1 SGHRS and CDR2 YFSETQ come from the germline V gene. V dropped 6 bases and J dropped 4 bases, with 19 bases sitting between them. The CDR3 contains 15 residues. The CDR3 region is CASTDDQGMSTEAFF. As DNA, the CDR3 is TGCGCCAGCACCGATGATCAGGGGATGAGCACTGAAGCTTTCTTT.

The chain combines TRBV6-6 with TRBJ2-7; D is ambiguous. CDR1 is MNHNY, CDR2 SVGAGI, per germline (reference sequence). V was shortened by 2 bases and J by 0 bases, with 8 bases between the two germline ends. CDR3 length equals 14 residues. The CDR3 protein is CASSYRVSSYEQYF. The CDR3 bases are TGTGCCAGCAGTTACCGGGTGAGCTCCTACGAGCAGTACTTC.

The rearrangement links TRBV2 to TRBJ1-5; 10 bases agree with TRBD1. CDR3 size: 13 residues. V lost 6 bases to trimming and J lost 4 bases; unmatched junction nucleotides: 0. Germline V gene sequence: CDR1 SNHLY, CDR2 FYNNEI. CDR3 region: CASRGQGNQPQHF. As DNA, the CDR3 is TGTGCCAGCAGGGGACAGGGGAATCAGCCCCAGCATTTT.

V gene TRBV9 combines with J gene TRBJ2-7; D is possibly TRBD1 or TRBD2 (5 bases each). CDR3 length: 14 residues. Per germline, CDR1 SGDLS and CDR2 YYNGEE. Trimming took off 0 bases at V and 2 bases at J, with 9 bases between the two ends. The CDR3 DNA sequence: TGTGCCAGCAGCGTAGGAGGGACCACCTACGAGCAGTACTTC. It codes for CASSVGGTTYEQYF.

The chain combines TRBV19 with TRBJ2-1, with TRBD2 matching over 8 bases. The CDR3 spans 15 residues. Germline trimming cut 3 bases from V and 4 bases from J; bases unmatched to any gene: 5. Germline CDR1 reads LNHDA; CDR2 reads SQIVND (reference sequence). The CDR3 loop reads CASSIGSGSYNEQFF. DNA of the CDR3: TGTGCCAGTAGTATCGGCAGCGGGAGTTACAATGAGCAGTTCTTC.

The chain recombines TRBV18 with TRBJ2-2; D unclear. The germline CDR1 and CDR2 sequences are KGHSH and LQKENI. CDR3 length: 16 residues. Trimming pared 3 bases from V and 5 bases from J, leaving 16 bases between. The CDR3 loop reads CASSPPINPVTGELFF. DNA for the CDR3: TGTGCCAGCTCACCCCCGATCAACCCCGTGACCGGGGAGCTGTTTTTT. The entire variable domain, with the rest obtained from reference TRBV18 and TRBJ2-2, is as follows: NAGVMQNPRHLVRRRGQEARLRCSPMKGHSHVYWYRQLPEEGLKFMVYLQKENIIDESGMPKERFSAEFPKEGPSILRIQQVVRGDSAAYFCASSPPINPVTGELFFGEGSRLTVL.

The chain recombines TRBV27 with TRBJ1-5; TRBD1 aligns across 7 bases. CDR3 length: 14 residues. V shed 5 bases and J 4 bases; nucleotides not matched to a gene: 5. Germline-derived CDR1 and CDR2 are MNHEY and SMNVEV (reference sequence). The CDR3 bases are TGTGCCAGCAGTCCAGGACAGGCTAATCAGCCCCAGCATTTT. It translates to CASSPGQANQPQHF.

The genes are TRBV27 and TRBJ2-2; D is unresolved. The CDR3 contains 13 residues. Germline CDR1 and CDR2: MNHEY and SMNVEV (reference sequence). Trimming removed 3 bases from V and 4 bases from J, with 6 bases in between. DNA of the CDR3: TGTGCCAGCAGTTTTTCTGGCACCGGGGAGCTGTTTTTT. Its translation: CASSFSGTGELFF.

This sequence joins TRBV19 and TRBJ1-5; 9 bases match TRBD1. This CDR3 comprises 17 residues. Trimming removed 6 bases from V and 2 bases from J; junction bases left unmatched: 11. Germline CDR1 and CDR2: LNHDA and SQIVND (reference sequence). For the CDR3, the DNA is TGTGCCAGTAGGGGACAGGGTAATTTCGTAGGCAATCAGCCCCAGCATTTT. This encodes CASRGQGNFVGNQPQHF.

This chain connects TRBV6-6 to TRBJ2-1, with 9 nucleotides matching TRBD2. The CDR3 is made up of 14 amino acids. CDR1 MNHNY and CDR2 SVGAGI come from the germline V gene (reference sequence). V lost 0 bases to trimming and J lost 7 bases; unmatched junction nucleotides: 1. CDR3 sequence reads: CASSYSGLANEQFF. In DNA, the CDR3 is TGTGCCAGCAGTTACTCAGGACTAGCGAATGAGCAGTTCTTC.

The V call is TRBV10-3, the J call TRBJ2-3; possibly TRBD1 for D (6 bases). CDR3 length: 15 residues. The germline CDR1 and CDR2 sequences are ENHRY and SYGVKD. The germline V and J ends were trimmed by 9 bases and 3 bases, with 19 bases remaining between them. The CDR3 DNA reads TGTGCCATAAAAGATAACAGGGATCAGACAGATACGCAGTATTTT. It is translated as CAIKDNRDQTDTQYF.

The count of this clone is one. This rearrangement joins TRBV5-1 to TRBJ1-3; D remains unclear. The CDR3 runs 18 residues. Germline loops: CDR1 SGHRS, CDR2 YFSETQ. V lost 1 base, J lost 0 bases, and 17 bases lay in between. The DNA of the CDR3 is TGCGCCAGCAGCTTGTCTCCGGGAGATTGGTTCTCTGGAAACACCATATATTTT. Its translation: CASSLSPGDWFSGNTIYF.

This chain joins TRBV18 and TRBJ2-7; D is perhaps TRBD1 (5 bases). Germline V gene data show CDR1 as KGHSH and CDR2 as LQKENI. V was cut by 6 bases and J by 1 base, with 13 bases left in between. The CDR3 runs 14 residues. CDR3 coding DNA: TGTGCCAGCTCCGGCCAGGGCAGATCCTACGAGCAGTACTTC. This gives the protein CASSGQGRSYEQYF.

The CDR3 bases are TGCAGCGTTAGGGGAAATGAGCAGTTCTTC. Encoded protein: CSVRGNEQFF. The chain uses TRBV29-1 and TRBJ2-1; TRBD1 is a possible D gene (5 bases). The CDR3 loop spans 10 amino acids. CDR1 is SQVTM, CDR2 ANQGSEA, per germline. V was cut by 5 bases and J by 7 bases, with 6 bases left in between.

The V call is TRBV30, the J call TRBJ2-1; the match to TRBD2 covers 7 bases. The CDR3 covers 16 residues. The junction had 7 bases not matched to a gene; V was cut back by 2 bases and J by 0 bases. Germline CDR1 is GTSNPN and CDR2 is SVGIG (reference sequence). CDR3 bases: TGTGCCTGGAGTAGAAGGGAGGGAGGCTCCTACAATGAGCAGTTCTTC. Translated: CAWSRREGGSYNEQFF.

This clone occurred once. The chain carries TRBV10-3 and TRBJ2-7, with D tentatively TRBD2 (6 bases). The CDR3 consists of 14 residues. Germline CDR1 reads ENHRY; CDR2 reads SYGVKD. Between the trimmed V and J ends, which lost 10 bases and 2 bases, there was a span of 18 bases. CDR3 sequence (DNA): TGTGCCACGGGCATTTCCGGGGGAACCTACGAGCAGTACTTC. Its translation is CATGISGGTYEQYF.

The rearrangement links TRBV25-1 to TRBJ1-1; D call uncertain. CDR1 and CDR2 from the germline V gene are MGHDK and SYGVNS. CDR3 length: 13 residues. V was cut by 8 bases and J by 3 bases, with 13 bases left in between. The CDR3 DNA sequence: TGTGCCAGCTCGTTACGGCCAGACACTGAAGCTTTCTTT. Amino acids: CASSLRPDTEAFF.

This chain joins TRBV29-1 and TRBJ2-2, with D uncertain. The V gene lost 4 bases and the J gene lost 2 bases, with 8 bases spanning the gap. This CDR3 comprises 13 residues. Germline V lookup: CDR1 SQVTM, CDR2 ANQGSEA. CDR3 in amino acids: CSVGQANTGELFF. In DNA, the CDR3 is TGCAGCGTTGGTCAGGCAAACACCGGGGAGCTGTTTTTT.

J is TRBJ2-1 and V is TRBV5-1; either TRBD1 or TRBD2 may supply D (5 bases each). Germline V CDR1 and CDR2: SGHRS, YFSETQ. This CDR3 region has 16 residues. V lost 0 bases, J lost 9 bases, and 19 bases lay in between. CDR3 sequence reads: CASSLEVGPTTTEQFF. The DNA of the CDR3 is TGCGCCAGCAGCTTGGAAGTGGGACCAACAACGACTGAGCAGTTCTTC. The variable domain in full, completed from reference TRBV5-1 and TRBJ2-1, reads KAGVTQTPRYLIKTRGQQVTLSCSPISGHRSVSWYQQTPGQGLQFLFEYFSETQRNKGNFPGRFSGRQFSNSRSEMNVSTLELGDSALYLCASSLEVGPTTTEQFFGPGTRLTVL.

V and J are TRBV7-6 and TRBJ1-4; D perhaps matches TRBD1 (6 bases). V was clipped by 5 bases and J by 8 bases, with 15 bases between them. Germline CDR1 reads SGHVS; CDR2 reads FNYEAQ. The CDR3 is 14 residues long. DNA of the CDR3: TGTGCCAGCAGCAAAACAGGGTTACGGGAAAAACTGTTTTTT. Protein sequence: CASSKTGLREKLFF.

J is TRBJ2-7 and V is TRBV7-9, with D uncertain. With 5 bases removed from V and 2 bases from J, the gap between germline ends came to 4 bases. Germline CDR1 is SEHNR and CDR2 is FQNEAQ (reference sequence). This CDR3 region has 11 residues. CDR3 region: CASSATYEQYF. The CDR3, as DNA: TGTGCCAGCAGCGCGACCTACGAGCAGTACTTC.